A single sample gave rise to the 22 T cell receptor beta chains below, sequenced in a study of cytomegalovirus exposure and HLA in healthy donors. TCRdb's copy holds only in-frame clones and misses some; the assay was immunoSEQ multiplex PCR. Here the sample spans nearly 110,000 clones, less than 90% being singletons. The sequenced material came from PBMCs. These receptors originate from a woman aged 18-29 years in good health and CMV-seropositive.

In DNA form, the CDR3 reads TGTGCCAGTAGTATCTGGTCAGTGAACACTGAAGCTTTCTTT. Amino acid sequence: CASSIWSVNTEAFF. This chain uses TRBV19 with TRBJ1-1; D is ambiguous. CDR1 is LNHDA and CDR2 is SQIVND in the germline V gene (reference sequence). The CDR3 is 14 amino acids. The ends were cut back, 3 bases at V and 0 bases at J, with 8 bases in the middle.

The rearrangement links TRBV7-2 to TRBJ2-1, with 11 bases aligning to TRBD1. Germline V gene data show CDR1 as SGHTA and CDR2 as FQGNSA. Unmatched junction bases numbered 1, after V lost 0 bases and J lost 6 bases. The CDR3 loop spans 15 amino acids. This chain's CDR3 is CASSLAGTGGNEQFF. The CDR3, as DNA: TGTGCCAGCAGCTTAGCCGGGACAGGGGGCAATGAGCAGTTCTTC. Filled out from reference TRBV7-2 and TRBJ2-1, the complete variable domain reads GAGVSQSPSNKVTEKGKDVELRCDPISGHTALYWYRQSLGQGLEFLIYFQGNSAPDKSGLPSDRFSAERTGGSVSTLTIQRTQQEDSAVYLCASSLAGTGGNEQFFGPGTRLTVL.

This clone was seen once. The chain uses TRBV19 and TRBJ1-5; D is uncertain. The V end lost 0 bases, the J end lost 7 bases, and 16 bases lay between the germline ends. Germline CDR1 is LNHDA and CDR2 is SQIVND (reference sequence). The CDR3 is 16 residues long. CDR3 DNA sequence: TGTGCCAGTAGTATAGATCCGGTCTGGTCCGGGCAGCCCCAGCATTTT. Translated: CASSIDPVWSGQPQHF.

CDR3 amino acids: CASSYSGGEGYTF. For the CDR3, the DNA is TGTGCCAGCAGTTACTCGGGGGGGGAGGGCTACACCTTC. The J gene is TRBJ1-2, the V gene TRBV6-5, with D perhaps matching TRBD1 (5 bases). The CDR3 has 13 residues. The germline V gene encodes CDR1 MNHEY and CDR2 SVGAGI. Trimming shortened V by 0 bases and J by 8 bases, and 10 bases separated the two germline ends.

This chain joins TRBV5-6 and TRBJ2-4; D perhaps matches TRBD2 (5 bases). V lost 0 bases, J lost 7 bases, and 5 bases lay in between. From germline, CDR1 is SGHDT and CDR2 YYEEEE. The CDR3 is 12 residues long. In nucleotides, the CDR3 is TGTGCCAGCAGCTTGGGGAGGAACATTCAGTACTTC. Residues: CASSLGRNIQYF.

This chain links TRBV7-9 with TRBJ2-7, with a tentative D call TRBD1 (5 bases). Trimming pared 2 bases from V and 2 bases from J, leaving 13 bases between. This CDR3 comprises 15 residues. CDR1 and CDR2 from the germline V gene are SEHNR and FQNEAQ (reference sequence). CDR3 nucleotide sequence: TGTGCCAGCAGCTTAAGGGTGACAGCCGCCTACGAGCAGTACTTC. Translating it yields CASSLRVTAAYEQYF.

The chain is built from TRBV28 and TRBJ1-4; D unresolved. Trimming shortened V by 3 bases and J by 8 bases, and 4 bases separated the two germline ends. The length of the CDR3 is 11 residues. Germline CDR1 MDHEN, CDR2 SYDVKM. The CDR3 coding sequence is TGTGCCAGCAGTTTTCGGGAAAAACTGTTTTTT. Translating it yields CASSFREKLFF.

The V gene is TRBV7-6, the J gene TRBJ2-3; TRBD1 matches at 8 bases. The germline V gene has CDR1 SGHVS and CDR2 FNYEAQ. CDR3 length: 14 amino acids. V was clipped by 1 base and J by 4 bases; unmatched bases: 1. CDR3 sequence: CASSLEQGADTQYF. CDR3 in DNA: TGTGCCAGCAGCTTAGAACAGGGGGCAGATACGCAGTATTTT. The full variable domain, in which reference TRBV7-6 and TRBJ2-3 provide the parts outside the CDR3, is GAGVSQSPRYKVTKRGQDVALRCDPISGHVSLYWYRQALGQGPEFLTYFNYEAQQDKSGLPNDRFSAERPEGSISTLTIQRTEQRDSAMYRCASSLEQGADTQYFGPGTRLTVL.

The chain uses TRBV7-2 and TRBJ2-7, with D possibly matching TRBD2 (6 bases). The V gene's germline CDR1 is SGHTA and CDR2 FQGNSA. V dropped 3 bases and J dropped 4 bases, with 13 bases sitting between them. This CDR3 region has 14 residues. This CDR3 reads CASSFRASGYEQYV. For the CDR3, the DNA is TGTGCCAGCAGCTTCCGTGCGAGCGGGTACGAGCAGTACGTC.

The chain is built from TRBV7-3 and TRBJ1-6, with 8 bases matching TRBD1. The CDR3 is 18 residues long. The germline gives CDR1 SGHTA, CDR2 FQGTGA. The junction had 12 bases not matched to a gene; V was cut back by 5 bases and J by 3 bases. The CDR3 loop reads CASSPPGTGKRYNSPLHF. DNA for the CDR3: TGTGCCAGCAGCCCCCCCGGGACAGGTAAACGCTATAATTCACCCCTCCACTTT.

The chain carries TRBV5-4 and TRBJ2-3; D may be TRBD2 (6 bases). The CDR3 runs 15 residues. Germline loops: CDR1 SGHNT, CDR2 YYREEE (reference sequence). V lost 3 bases and J lost 6, with 17 bases in between. DNA for the CDR3: TGTGCCAGCAGCTGGGGGGTAGGGGCTCAGGATACGCAGTATTTT. Translation gives CASSWGVGAQDTQYF.

This clone was seen a single time. V and J are TRBV11-2 and TRBJ1-2, with TRBD1 as a possible D gene (6 bases). This CDR3 has 14 amino acids. Germline V gene data show CDR1 as SGHAT and CDR2 as FQNNGV. V was clipped by 5 bases and J by 9 bases, with 19 bases between them. This chain's CDR3 is CASSRRWQGLSYTF. The CDR3 nucleotides read TGTGCCAGCAGCCGTCGGTGGCAGGGGTTGAGCTACACCTTC.

The rearrangement uses TRBV5-5 and TRBJ1-2; 10 bases are shared with TRBD1. The germline V gene has CDR1 SGHKS and CDR2 YYEKEE (reference sequence). The CDR3 is 14 residues long. V was pared by 4 bases and J by 1 base, with 1 base of the junction left unmatched. The CDR3 here is CASSRTGGNYGYTF. The CDR3 DNA is TGTGCCAGCAGCCGGACAGGGGGTAACTATGGCTACACCTTC. The whole variable domain, filled in from reference TRBV5-5 and TRBJ1-2, reads DAGVTQSPTHLIKTRGQQVTLRCSPISGHKSVSWYQQVLGQGPQFIFQYYEKEERGRGNFPDRFSARQFPNYSSELNVNALLLGDSALYLCASSRTGGNYGYTFGSGTRLTVV.

This clone was recorded a few times. V usage is TRBV19 and J usage is TRBJ2-4, with TRBD2 as a possible D gene (6 bases). The V gene's germline CDR1 is LNHDA and CDR2 SQIVND (reference sequence). The ends were cut back, 7 bases at V and 8 bases at J, with 21 bases in the middle. The CDR3 has 15 amino acids. DNA of the CDR3: TGTGCCAGTACCAATCCCACAGCGGGCGGTGACATTCAGTACTTC. This gives the protein CASTNPTAGGDIQYF.

Details on this clone: Other nucleotide sequences in the sample specify the same CDR3. The chain uses TRBV6-6 and TRBJ1-2, with D tentatively TRBD1 (5 bases). The CDR3 is made up of 13 amino acids. V was pared by 4 bases and J by 2 bases, with 8 bases between. Germline V gene sequence: CDR1 MNHNY, CDR2 SVGAGI (reference sequence). This CDR3 reads CASSSTANYGYTF. In nucleotides, the CDR3 is TGTGCCAGCAGTTCGACAGCGAACTATGGCTACACCTTC.

J is TRBJ2-1 and V is TRBV29-1; a possible D gene is TRBD1 (6 bases). The CDR3 has 13 amino acids. Germline CDR1 is SQVTM and CDR2 is ANQGSEA. The ends were cut back, 6 bases at V and 2 bases at J, with 11 bases in the middle. In DNA, the CDR3 is TGCAGCGTCCGGACAGAAACCTACAATGAGCAGTTCTTC. Its translation is CSVRTETYNEQFF.

The chain combines TRBV6-5 with TRBJ1-5; 12 nucleotides align to TRBD1. CDR3 length: 15 residues. Germline V gene data show CDR1 as MNHEY and CDR2 as SVGAGI. Trimming took 6 bases from V and 5 from J; bases not matched to a gene: 5. CDR3 sequence: CASSPGTGGHQPQHF. The CDR3 DNA follows: TGTGCCAGCAGCCCTGGGACAGGGGGCCATCAGCCCCAGCATTTT.

This chain joins TRBV28 and TRBJ2-2; D uncertain. Deletions cut 6 bases from V and 1 base from J, with 6 bases between. This CDR3 comprises 13 residues. Germline V gene data show CDR1 as MDHEN and CDR2 as SYDVKM. Here the CDR3 reads CASSYENTGELFF. In nucleotides, the CDR3 is TGTGCCAGCAGCTACGAGAACACCGGGGAGCTGTTTTTT.

V and J are TRBV10-3 and TRBJ1-1; D may be TRBD1 (6 bases). Looked up from germline, CDR1 is ENHRY and CDR2 is SYGVKD. The V gene lost 6 bases and the J gene lost 0 bases, with 14 bases spanning the gap. This CDR3 region has 15 residues. CDR3: CAISRDKAMNTEAFF. CDR3 nucleotide sequence: TGTGCCATCAGCAGGGACAAGGCAATGAACACTGAAGCTTTCTTT.

This chain joins TRBV28 and TRBJ1-5; TRBD1 agrees at 9 bases. After removal of 6 bases from V and 0 bases from J, the junction contained 12 bases not matched to a gene. The CDR3 loop spans 18 amino acids. Germline loops: CDR1 MDHEN, CDR2 SYDVKM. CDR3 region: CASRPDRDRDDSNQPQHF. The DNA of the CDR3 is TGTGCCAGCAGACCCGACCGGGACAGGGACGATAGCAATCAGCCCCAGCATTTT.

The chain joins TRBV27 to TRBJ2-1, with 8 bases lining up with TRBD2. Per the germline V gene, CDR1 is MNHEY and CDR2 is SMNVEV (reference sequence). There are 15 residues in the CDR3. V shed 0 bases and J 4 bases; nucleotides not matched to a gene: 2. The CDR3 loop is CASSLSGGVYNEQFF. The CDR3 nucleotides read TGTGCCAGCAGTTTATCCGGGGGGGTTTACAATGAGCAGTTCTTC.

The rearrangement joins TRBV4-1 to TRBJ1-6; maybe TRBD1 (5 bases). V gave up 1 base and J gave up 5 bases, with 9 bases separating them. The CDR3 loop spans 15 amino acids. Germline loops: CDR1 MGHRA, CDR2 YSYEKL. CDR3 residues: CASSQGQPDNSPLHF. In DNA form, the CDR3 reads TGCGCCAGCAGCCAAGGACAGCCCGATAATTCACCCCTCCACTTT.